This TCR beta chain was observed in a study of beta chain features in type 1 diabetes. General study findings and limits: Insertions at VDJ junctions were less frequent in type 1 diabetes patients. These patients also deleted more nucleotides at the same junctions. Naive, central memory and regulatory TCRB repertoires appeared more similar among patients than healthy donors. A moderate, significant TCRB CDR3 shortening appeared in type 1 diabetes across four CD4+ subsets.

Post-sort purity exceeded 98% for all sorted populations. Since all of the isolated RNA was reverse transcribed, expressed TCRB transcripts were what got sequenced. TCRdb's copy holds only in-frame clones and misses some; the assay was immunoSEQ multiplex PCR. The sample has a few hundred thousand clones, approximately 14% seen once. As concerns this clone: Antigen: not known.

The CDR3 totals 15 residues. Germline trimming cut 0 bases from V and 3 bases from J; bases unmatched to any gene: 3. Looked up from germline, CDR1 is SGDLS and CDR2 is YYNGEE. V and J are TRBV9 and TRBJ2-7; 10 bases fit TRBD1. The sequenced material came from naive CD4+ T cells from blood. This TCR derives from a man under 40 with type 1 diabetes. The CDR3 region is CASSVGDRGYYEQYF. CDR3 nucleotides: TGTGCCAGCAGCGTAGGGGACAGGGGATACTACGAGCAGTACTTC.